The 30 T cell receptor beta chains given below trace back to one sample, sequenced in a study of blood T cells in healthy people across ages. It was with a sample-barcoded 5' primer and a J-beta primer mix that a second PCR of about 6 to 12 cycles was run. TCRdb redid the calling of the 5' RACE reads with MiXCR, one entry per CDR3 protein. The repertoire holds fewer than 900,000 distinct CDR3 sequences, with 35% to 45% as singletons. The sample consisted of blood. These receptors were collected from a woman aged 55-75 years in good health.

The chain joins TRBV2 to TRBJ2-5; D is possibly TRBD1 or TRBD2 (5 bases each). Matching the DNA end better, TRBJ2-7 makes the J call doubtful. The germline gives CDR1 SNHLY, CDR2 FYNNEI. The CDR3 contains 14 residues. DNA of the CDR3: TGTGCCAGCGTCCCTCAGGGAGCAACCGACGAGCAGTACTTC. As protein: CASVPQGATDEQYF.

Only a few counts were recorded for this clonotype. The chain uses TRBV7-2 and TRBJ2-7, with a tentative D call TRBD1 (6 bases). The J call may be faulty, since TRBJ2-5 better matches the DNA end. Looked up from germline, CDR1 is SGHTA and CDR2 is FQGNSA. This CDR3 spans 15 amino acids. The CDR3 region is CASSPTGQFGETQYF. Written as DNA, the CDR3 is TGTGCCAGCAGCCCGACCGGACAGTTCGGAGAGACCCAGTACTTC.

CDR3 amino acids: CAWSVDRLNEKLFF. DNA of the CDR3: TGTGCCTGGAGTGTTGACAGACTTAATGAAAAACTGTTTTTT. The chain recombines TRBV30 with TRBJ1-4, with D possibly matching TRBD1 (5 bases). CDR1 is GTSNPN, CDR2 SVGIG, per germline (reference sequence). CDR3 length: 14 residues. Trimming left V 0 bases short and J 4 bases short, with 9 bases between.

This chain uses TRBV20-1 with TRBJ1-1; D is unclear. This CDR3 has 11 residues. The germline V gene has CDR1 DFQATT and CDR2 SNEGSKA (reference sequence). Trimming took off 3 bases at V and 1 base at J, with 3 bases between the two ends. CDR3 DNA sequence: TGCAGTGCTAGGCAGAACACTGAAGCTTTCTTT. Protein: CSARQNTEAFF.

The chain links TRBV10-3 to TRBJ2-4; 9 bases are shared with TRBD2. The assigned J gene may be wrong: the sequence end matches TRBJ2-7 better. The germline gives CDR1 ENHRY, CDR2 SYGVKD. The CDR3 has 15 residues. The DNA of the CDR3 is TGTGCCATCAGTGTAGCGGGAGAAGGCTCCTACGAGCAGTACTTC. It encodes CAISVAGEGSYEQYF.

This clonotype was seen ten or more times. The CDR3 DNA is TGCGCCAGCAGCTTCGGTCGTGACAGATTGAACACTGAAGCTTTCTTT. Translating gives CASSFGRDRLNTEAFF. The chain carries TRBV5-1 and TRBJ1-1, with D possibly matching TRBD1 (5 bases). Between the trimmed V and J ends, which lost 2 bases and 0 bases, there was a span of 14 bases. Germline V gene sequence: CDR1 SGHRS, CDR2 YFSETQ. The CDR3 totals 16 residues.

The CDR3 protein is CSARDGAGAYETQYF. Here the CDR3 DNA reads TGCAGTGCTAGAGATGGGGCGGGAGCTTATGAGACCCAGTACTTC. The rearrangement links TRBV20-1 to TRBJ2-5, with TRBD2 matching 7 bases. The germline V gene encodes CDR1 DFQATT and CDR2 SNEGSKA (reference sequence). The CDR3 contains 15 residues. V trimming: 0 bases; J trimming: 5 bases; junction bases outside the gene matches: 9.

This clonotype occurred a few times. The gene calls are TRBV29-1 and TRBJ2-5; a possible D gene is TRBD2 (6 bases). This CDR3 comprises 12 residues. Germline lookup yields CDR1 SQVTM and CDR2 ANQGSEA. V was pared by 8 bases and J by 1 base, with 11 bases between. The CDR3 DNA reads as TGCAGCATTCTAGCGCCCCAAGAGACCCAGTACTTC. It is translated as CSILAPQETQYF.

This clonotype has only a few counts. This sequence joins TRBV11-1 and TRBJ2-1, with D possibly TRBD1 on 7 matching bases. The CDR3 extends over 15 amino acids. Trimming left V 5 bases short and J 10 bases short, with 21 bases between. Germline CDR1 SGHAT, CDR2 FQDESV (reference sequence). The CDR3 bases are TGTGCCAGCAGCCCAGGGGGGAGGACAAGAAGGGAGCAGTTCTTC. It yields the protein CASSPGGRTRREQFF.

CDR3 nucleotide sequence: TGTGCCAGCAGAGCCGTGGGAGATACGCAGTATTTT. It yields the protein CASRAVGDTQYF. V gene TRBV27 combines with J gene TRBJ2-3; D call uncertain. Germline loops: CDR1 MNHEY, CDR2 SMNVEV (reference sequence). Trimming took 6 bases from V and 5 from J, leaving 9 bases between them. The CDR3 consists of 12 residues.

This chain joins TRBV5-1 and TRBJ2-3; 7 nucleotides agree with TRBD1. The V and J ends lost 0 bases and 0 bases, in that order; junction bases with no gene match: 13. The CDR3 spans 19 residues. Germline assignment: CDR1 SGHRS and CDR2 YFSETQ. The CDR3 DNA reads TGCGCCAGCAGCTTGGGTATAGGGGGCTCACTCTCTAGCACAGATACGCAGTATTTT. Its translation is CASSLGIGGSLSSTDTQYF. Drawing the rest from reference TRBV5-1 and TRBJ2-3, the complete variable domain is KAGVTQTPRYLIKTRGQQVTLSCSPISGHRSVSWYQQTPGQGLQFLFEYFSETQRNKGNFPGRFSGRQFSNSRSEMNVSTLELGDSALYLCASSLGIGGSLSSTDTQYFGPGTRLTVL.

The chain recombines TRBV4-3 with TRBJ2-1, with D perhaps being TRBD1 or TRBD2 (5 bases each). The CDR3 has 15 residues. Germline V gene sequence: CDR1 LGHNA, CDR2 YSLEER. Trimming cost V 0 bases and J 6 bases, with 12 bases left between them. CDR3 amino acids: CASSQENPGTNEQFF. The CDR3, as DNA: TGCGCCAGCAGCCAAGAAAACCCAGGGACCAATGAGCAGTTCTTC.

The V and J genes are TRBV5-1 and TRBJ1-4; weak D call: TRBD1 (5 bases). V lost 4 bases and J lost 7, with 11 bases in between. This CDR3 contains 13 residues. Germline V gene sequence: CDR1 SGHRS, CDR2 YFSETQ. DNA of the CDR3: TGCGCCAGCAGCACGGCGGGGCGTGAAAAACTGTTTTTT. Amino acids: CASSTAGREKLFF.

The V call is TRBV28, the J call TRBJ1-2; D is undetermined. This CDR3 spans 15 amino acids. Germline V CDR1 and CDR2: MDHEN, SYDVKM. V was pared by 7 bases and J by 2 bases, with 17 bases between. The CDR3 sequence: CASKKRQTLNYGYTF. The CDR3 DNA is TGTGCCAGCAAAAAACGGCAGACGCTAAACTATGGCTACACCTTC.

CDR3 coding DNA: TGTGCCTGGAGTGGGGGGAACATTCAGTACTTC. Translated: CAWSGGNIQYF. The chain has TRBV30 and TRBJ2-4, with D perhaps given as TRBD1 or TRBD2 (5 bases each). The CDR3 has 11 residues. Trimming removed 1 base at V and 7 bases at J, with 5 bases between. Per the germline V gene, CDR1 is GTSNPN and CDR2 is SVGIG (reference sequence).

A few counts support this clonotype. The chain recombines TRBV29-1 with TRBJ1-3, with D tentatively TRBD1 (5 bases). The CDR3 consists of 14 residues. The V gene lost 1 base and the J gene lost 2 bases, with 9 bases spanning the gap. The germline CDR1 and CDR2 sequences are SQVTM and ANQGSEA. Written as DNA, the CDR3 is TGCAGCGTTGAAGTTACGGGGGCTGGAAACACCATATATTTT. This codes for CSVEVTGAGNTIYF.

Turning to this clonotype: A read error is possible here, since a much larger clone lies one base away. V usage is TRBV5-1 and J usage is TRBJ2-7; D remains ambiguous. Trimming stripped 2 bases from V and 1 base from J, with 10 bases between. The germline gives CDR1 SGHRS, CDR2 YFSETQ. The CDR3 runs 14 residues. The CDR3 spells CASSFAGQSYEQYF. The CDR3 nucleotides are TGCGCCAGCAGCTTTGCCGGGCAATCCTACGAGCAGTACTTC.

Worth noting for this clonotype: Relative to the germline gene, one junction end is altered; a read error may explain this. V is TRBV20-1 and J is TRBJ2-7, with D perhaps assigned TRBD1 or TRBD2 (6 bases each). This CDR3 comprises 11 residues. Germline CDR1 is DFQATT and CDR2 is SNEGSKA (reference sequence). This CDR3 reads CSVGGDYKQYF. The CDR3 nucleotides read TGCAGTGTGGGGGGCGACTACAAGCAGTACTTC.

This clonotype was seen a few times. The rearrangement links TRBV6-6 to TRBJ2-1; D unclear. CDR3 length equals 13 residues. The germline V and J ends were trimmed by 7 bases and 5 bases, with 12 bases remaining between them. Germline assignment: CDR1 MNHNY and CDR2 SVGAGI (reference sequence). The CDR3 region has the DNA TGTGCCAGCACTTCTCTCAAGGACAATGAGCAGTTCTTC. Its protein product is CASTSLKDNEQFF.

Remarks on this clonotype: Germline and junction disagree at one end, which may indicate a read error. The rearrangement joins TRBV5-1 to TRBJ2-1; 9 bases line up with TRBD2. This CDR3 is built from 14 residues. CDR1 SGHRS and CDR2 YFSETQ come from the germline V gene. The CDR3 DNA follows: TGCGCCGGCAGCGGTCGAGCGGGGGGCGATGAGCAGTTCTTC. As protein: CAGSGRAGGDEQFF.

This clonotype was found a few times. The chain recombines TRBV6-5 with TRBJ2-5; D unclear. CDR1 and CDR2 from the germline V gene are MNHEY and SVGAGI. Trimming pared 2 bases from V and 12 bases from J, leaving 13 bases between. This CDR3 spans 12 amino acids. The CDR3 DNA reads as TGTGCCAGCAGTTACGTAGGTGCCCCCAAGTACTTC. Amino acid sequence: CASSYVGAPKYF.

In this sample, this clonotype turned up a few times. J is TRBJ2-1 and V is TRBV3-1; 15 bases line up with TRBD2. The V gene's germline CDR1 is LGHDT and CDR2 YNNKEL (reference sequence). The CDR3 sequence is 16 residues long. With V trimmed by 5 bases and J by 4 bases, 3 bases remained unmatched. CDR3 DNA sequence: TGTGCCAGCAGCTCCGGACTAGCGGGGGGGTACAATGAGCAGTTCTTC. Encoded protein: CASSSGLAGGYNEQFF.

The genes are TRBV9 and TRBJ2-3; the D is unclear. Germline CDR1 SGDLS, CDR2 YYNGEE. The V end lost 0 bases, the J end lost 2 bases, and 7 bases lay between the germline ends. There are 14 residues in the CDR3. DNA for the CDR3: TGTGCCAGCAGCGTAGTACAGCACACAGATACGCAGTATTTT. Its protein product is CASSVVQHTDTQYF.

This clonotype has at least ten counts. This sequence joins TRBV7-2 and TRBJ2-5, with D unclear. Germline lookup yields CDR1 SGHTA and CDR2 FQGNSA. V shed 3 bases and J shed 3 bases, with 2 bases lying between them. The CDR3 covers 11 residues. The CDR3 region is CASSFKETQYF. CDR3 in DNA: TGTGCCAGCAGCTTTAAAGAGACCCAGTACTTC.

The CDR3 sequence is CASRTVTGGGLRGTQYF. The CDR3, as DNA: TGTGCCAGCAGGACCGTGACAGGGGGCGGTTTAAGAGGCACGCAGTACTTC. The V gene is TRBV12-3 or TRBV12-4, the J gene TRBJ2-5, with 10 bases lining up with TRBD1. The J segment lost 11 bases and the V segment lost 6 bases, leaving 21 bases of the junction unmatched. The CDR3 is made up of 17 amino acids.

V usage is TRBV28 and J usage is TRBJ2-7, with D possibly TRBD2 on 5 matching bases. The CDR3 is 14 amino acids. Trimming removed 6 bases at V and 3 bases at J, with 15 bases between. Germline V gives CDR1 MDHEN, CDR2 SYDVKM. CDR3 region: CASRPKSRGYEQYF. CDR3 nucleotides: TGTGCCAGCAGACCGAAAAGTCGGGGCTACGAGCAGTACTTC.

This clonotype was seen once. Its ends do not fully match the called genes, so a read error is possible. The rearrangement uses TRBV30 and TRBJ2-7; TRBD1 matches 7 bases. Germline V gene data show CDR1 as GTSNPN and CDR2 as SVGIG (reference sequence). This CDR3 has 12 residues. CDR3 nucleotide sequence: TGTACCTGGGCGACAGGGCGCTACGAGCAGTACTTC. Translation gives CTWATGRYEQYF.

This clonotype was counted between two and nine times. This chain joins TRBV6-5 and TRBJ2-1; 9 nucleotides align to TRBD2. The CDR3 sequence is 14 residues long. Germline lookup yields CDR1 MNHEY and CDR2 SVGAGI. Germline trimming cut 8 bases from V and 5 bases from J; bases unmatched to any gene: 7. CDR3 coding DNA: TGTGCCAGCCATAGGCGGGAGGGGGACAATGAGCAGTTCTTC. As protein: CASHRREGDNEQFF.

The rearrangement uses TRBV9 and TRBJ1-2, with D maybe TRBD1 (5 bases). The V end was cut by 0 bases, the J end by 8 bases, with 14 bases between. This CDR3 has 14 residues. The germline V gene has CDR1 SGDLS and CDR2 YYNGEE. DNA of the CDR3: TGTGCCAGCAGCGTAGATGGGACCGTCCGGGGCTACACCTTC. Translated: CASSVDGTVRGYTF.

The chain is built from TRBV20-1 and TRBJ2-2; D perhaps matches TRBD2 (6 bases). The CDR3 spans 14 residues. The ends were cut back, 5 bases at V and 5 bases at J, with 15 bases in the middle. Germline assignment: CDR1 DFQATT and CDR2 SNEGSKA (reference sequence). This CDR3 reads CSAQRGGATGELFF. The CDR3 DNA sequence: TGCAGTGCTCAGAGGGGCGGGGCGACCGGGGAGCTGTTTTTT.